This passage covers 23 T cell receptor beta chains from one sample sequenced in a study of CD8+ T cells in alopecia areata. Following extraction, RNA underwent reverse transcription to cDNA, which served as the sequencing template. Data came from immunoSEQ multiplex PCR; TCRdb stores just in-frame clones and leaves some out. The sample records about 140,000 clones, 70% to 90% being singletons. Treatment noted: oral pan-JAK inhibitor, 5-10 mg twice daily. The sequences come from CD8+ T cells sorted from blood, collected at week 4, from a patient treated with tofacitinib. The receptors come from a human donor with alopecia areata.

This clone came up once. This chain joins TRBV6-6 and TRBJ2-2; D gene unclear. Germline V gives CDR1 MNHNY, CDR2 SVGAGI (reference sequence). The V gene lost 2 bases and the J gene lost 7 bases, with 8 bases spanning the gap. CDR3 size: 13 residues. CDR3 region: CASSYVIFGELFF. The CDR3 bases are TGTGCCAGCAGTTACGTTATTTTCGGGGAGCTGTTTTTT.

The chain has TRBV7-9 and TRBJ2-1; the D gene is possibly TRBD1 (7 bases). The CDR3 totals 16 residues. CDR1 is SEHNR and CDR2 is FQNEAQ in the germline V gene (reference sequence). Trimming stripped 6 bases from V and 6 bases from J, with 21 bases between. The CDR3: CASRVPDRVGGNEQFF. CDR3 nucleotide sequence: TGTGCCAGCAGGGTACCAGACAGGGTCGGGGGCAATGAGCAGTTCTTC.

To note about this clone: Other DNA sequences in the same sample also yield this CDR3. V usage is TRBV5-1 and J usage is TRBJ2-1; 10 bases are shared with TRBD1. Per the germline V gene, CDR1 is SGHRS and CDR2 is YFSETQ. Unmatched junction bases numbered 0, after V lost 3 bases and J lost 3 bases. This CDR3 has 14 residues. The CDR3 loop is CASSWTGGYNEQFF. CDR3 bases: TGCGCCAGCAGCTGGACAGGGGGCTACAATGAGCAGTTCTTC.

The CDR3 sequence: CASSLNSEQFF. The CDR3 DNA reads as TGTGCCAGCAGCTTAAACAGTGAGCAGTTCTTC. The V gene is TRBV7-8, the J gene TRBJ2-1; no clear D. The CDR3 has 11 residues. Trimming shortened V by 2 bases and J by 9 bases, and 5 bases separated the two germline ends. Germline loops: CDR1 SGHVS, CDR2 FQNEAQ.

This clone turned up a few times. This chain uses TRBV10-2 with TRBJ2-2; 7 nucleotides line up with TRBD1. Trimming at V came to 5 bases and at J to 7 bases, leaving 10 bases not matched to a gene. CDR3 length: 15 residues. Germline loops: CDR1 WSHSY, CDR2 SAAADI. CDR3 coding DNA: TGCGCCAGCAGTCCGACAGGGACGGTTAGCGGGGAGCTGTTTTTT. This translates into CASSPTGTVSGELFF.

This rearrangement joins TRBV10-2 to TRBJ2-7; D uncertain. The CDR3 is made up of 13 amino acids. The V gene's germline CDR1 is WSHSY and CDR2 SAAADI. Trimming shortened V by 1 base and J by 6 bases, and 10 bases separated the two germline ends. The DNA of the CDR3 is TGCGCCAGCAGTGAGTTGGAAGTTGGCGAGCAGTACTTC. This codes for CASSELEVGEQYF.

This clone turned up a few times. V usage is TRBV21-1 and J usage is TRBJ2-4; the D call TRBD1 from the table was never checked on the DNA. TRBV21-1 constitutes a pseudogene. This CDR3 region has 14 residues. The CDR3 DNA reads as TGTGCCAGCATCAGCACAGGGAACCAAAACATTCAGTACTTC. Translated, it gives CASISTGNQNIQYF.

The V gene is TRBV27, the J gene TRBJ2-1; TRBD1 matches 9 bases. The J segment lost 8 bases and the V segment lost 0 bases, leaving 5 bases of the junction unmatched. Germline V CDR1 and CDR2: MNHEY, SMNVEV (reference sequence). The CDR3 is made up of 15 amino acids. The CDR3 sequence is CASSLSGTGNDEQFF. In DNA form, the CDR3 reads TGTGCCAGCAGTTTATCCGGGACAGGGAACGATGAGCAGTTCTTC.

The V and J genes are TRBV29-1 and TRBJ1-2; 10 bases line up with TRBD1. The J segment lost 7 bases and the V segment lost 4 bases, leaving 9 bases of the junction unmatched. The CDR3 totals 14 residues. Germline V gives CDR1 SQVTM, CDR2 ANQGSEA. CDR3 bases: TGCAGCGTTGGTTCCGGGACAGGGGTAACTGGCTACACCTTC. It specifies CSVGSGTGVTGYTF. Using reference TRBV29-1 and TRBJ1-2 for the parts outside the CDR3, the full variable domain is SAVISQKPSRDICQRGTSLTIQCQVDSQVTMMFWYRQQPGQSLTLIATANQGSEATYESGFVIDKFPISRPNLTFSTLTVSNMSPEDSSIYLCSVGSGTGVTGYTFGSGTRLTVV.

The chain uses TRBV6-5 and TRBJ1-2, with TRBD1 identical over 9 bases. The V gene's germline CDR1 is MNHEY and CDR2 SVGAGI. V was pared by 5 bases and J by 4 bases, with 5 bases of the junction left unmatched. The length of the CDR3 is 14 residues. The chain's CDR3 is CASSTGGFGYGYTF. In nucleotides, the CDR3 is TGTGCCAGCAGTACAGGGGGCTTTGGCTATGGCTACACCTTC.

The rearrangement joins TRBV6-5 to TRBJ2-3, with TRBD2 as a possible D gene (6 bases). Germline V gene sequence: CDR1 MNHEY, CDR2 SVGAGI. Trimming took 5 bases from V and 0 from J, leaving 9 bases between them. The CDR3 runs to 14 residues. In nucleotides, the CDR3 is TGTGCCAGCAGTAGCGGGTCGAGCACAGATACGCAGTATTTT. As protein: CASSSGSSTDTQYF.

The chain links TRBV29-1 to TRBJ1-2, with D maybe TRBD1 (5 bases). This CDR3 is built from 15 residues. Trimming left V 0 bases short and J 2 bases short, with 13 bases between. The germline V gene has CDR1 SQVTM and CDR2 ANQGSEA. The DNA for the CDR3 is TGCAGCGTTGAAGACTACGGGACGAACAACTATGGCTACACCTTC. Translation: CSVEDYGTNNYGYTF.

This clone was detected only a few times. The chain has TRBV9 and TRBJ2-1; 8 positions match TRBD2. Trimming removed 4 bases from V and 9 bases from J; junction bases left unmatched: 3. The CDR3 extends over 12 amino acids. Germline-derived CDR1 and CDR2 are SGDLS and YYNGEE. Written as DNA, the CDR3 is TGTGCCAGCAGCCCAACTAGCGGTGAGCAGTTCTTC. Residues: CASSPTSGEQFF.

This chain connects TRBV23-1 to TRBJ2-1, with TRBD1 matching 8 bases. TRBV23-1 is known as an ORF, though its function is uncertain. This CDR3 has 16 amino acids. The V segment lost 5 bases and the J segment 14 bases; nucleotides outside the gene matches: 20. This chain's CDR3 is CASSYIWTGIGCGEFF. CDR3 in DNA: TGCGCCAGCAGTTATATTTGGACAGGGATAGGTTGTGGGGAGTTCTTC.

The genes are TRBV6-1 and TRBJ2-1; TRBD1 is a possible D gene (5 bases). The CDR3 extends over 17 amino acids. CDR1 and CDR2 from the germline V gene are MNHNS and SASEGT. V was cut by 0 bases and J by 7 bases, with 19 bases left in between. The DNA for the CDR3 is TGTGCCAGCAGTGAAGCGTTTGGAGTGGGGCCAGGGAATGAGCAGTTCTTC. This codes for CASSEAFGVGPGNEQFF.

The sample holds one count of this clone. This chain joins TRBV29-1 and TRBJ2-3; possible D gene TRBD1, 6 bases. Germline CDR1 is SQVTM and CDR2 is ANQGSEA. The germline V and J ends were trimmed by 5 bases and 0 bases, with 12 bases remaining between them. The CDR3 consists of 14 residues. The CDR3 is CSVPGVYSTDTQYF. The CDR3, as DNA: TGCAGCGTTCCAGGGGTCTATAGCACAGATACGCAGTATTTT.

This rearrangement joins TRBV9 to TRBJ2-7; TRBD2 matches 11 bases. CDR3 length equals 15 residues. Trimming removed 4 bases from V and 5 bases from J; junction bases left unmatched: 8. Per germline, CDR1 SGDLS and CDR2 YYNGEE. The CDR3 spells CASSTDGTSGDEQYF. The CDR3 nucleotides read TGTGCCAGCAGCACAGACGGGACTAGCGGCGACGAGCAGTACTTC.

The chain employs TRBV6-5 and TRBJ2-7; D could derive from TRBD1 or TRBD2 (6 bases each). V lost 8 bases and J lost 0, with 11 bases in between. The CDR3 loop spans 13 amino acids. The germline V gene encodes CDR1 MNHEY and CDR2 SVGAGI. The chain's CDR3 is CASEGGHSYEQYF. DNA of the CDR3: TGTGCCAGCGAGGGGGGCCACTCCTACGAGCAGTACTTC.

This chain joins TRBV27 and TRBJ1-6; D gene unclear. CDR1 is MNHEY, CDR2 SMNVEV, per germline (reference sequence). V shed 3 bases and J shed 9 bases, with 9 bases lying between them. CDR3 length: 13 amino acids. CDR3 region: CASSFGGISPLHF. The CDR3 region has the DNA TGTGCCAGCAGTTTCGGTGGGATTTCACCCCTCCACTTT.

The V gene is TRBV7-3, the J gene TRBJ2-3; D possibly uses TRBD1 or TRBD2 (5 bases each). CDR1 is SGHTA, CDR2 FQGTGA, per germline. This CDR3 has 15 residues. Deletions cut 2 bases from V and 4 bases from J, with 13 bases between. The CDR3 protein is CASSLVGLGADTQYF. In DNA, the CDR3 is TGTGCCAGCAGCTTAGTGGGCTTGGGGGCAGATACGCAGTATTTT.

The chain couples TRBV6-5 to TRBJ1-1; 9 nucleotides align to TRBD1. CDR3 length: 15 amino acids. Germline V CDR1 and CDR2: MNHEY, SVGAGI. The trim removed 6 bases at V and 3 bases at J, leaving 8 bases unmatched. CDR3 in DNA: TGTGCCAGCAGGCTACGGACAGGGGCTGACACTGAAGCTTTCTTT. Its translation is CASRLRTGADTEAFF.

The chain combines TRBV4-1 with TRBJ1-1; a possible D gene is TRBD1 (6 bases). Germline V gene sequence: CDR1 MGHRA, CDR2 YSYEKL. The CDR3 has 16 residues. Trimming took off 4 bases at V and 0 bases at J, with 15 bases between the two ends. The CDR3 here is CASSPGRGLMNTEAFF. CDR3 nucleotide sequence: TGCGCCAGCAGCCCTGGGCGGGGGCTGATGAACACTGAAGCTTTCTTT.

The CDR3 nucleotides are TGTGCCAGCAGCCAATCCTCGGGGGGAACGGGCGAGCAGTACTTC. Encoded protein: CASSQSSGGTGEQYF. The chain couples TRBV4-2 to TRBJ2-7, with 7 positions matching TRBD2. From germline, CDR1 is LGHNA and CDR2 YNFKEQ. V was pared by 2 bases and J by 6 bases, with 10 bases of the junction left unmatched. CDR3 length: 15 residues.